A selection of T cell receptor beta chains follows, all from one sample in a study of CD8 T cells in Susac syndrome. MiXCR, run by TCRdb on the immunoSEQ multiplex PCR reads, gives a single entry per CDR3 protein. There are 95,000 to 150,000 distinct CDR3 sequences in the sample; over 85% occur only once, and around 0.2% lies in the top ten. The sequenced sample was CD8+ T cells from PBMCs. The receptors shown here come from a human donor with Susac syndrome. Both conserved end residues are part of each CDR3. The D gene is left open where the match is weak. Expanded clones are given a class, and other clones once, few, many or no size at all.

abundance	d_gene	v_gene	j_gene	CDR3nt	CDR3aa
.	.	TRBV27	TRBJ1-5	TGTGCCAGCAGTGAAGTTAAGGGGACGTATAGCAATCAGCCCCAGCATTTT	CASSEVKGTYSNQPQHF
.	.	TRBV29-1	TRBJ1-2	TGCAGCGTTGAATGTGACACCGAGATCTATGGCTACACCTTC	CSVECDTEIYGYTF
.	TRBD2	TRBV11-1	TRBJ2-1	TGTGCCAGCAGCTTAGAAGTAGCGGGACCGGGTTACAATGAGCAGTTCTTC	CASSLEVAGPGYNEQFF
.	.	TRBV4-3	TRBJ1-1	TGCGCCAGCAGCCCTGGCCGGGGTTGGAAGGACACTGAAGCTTTCTTT	CASSPGRGWKDTEAFF
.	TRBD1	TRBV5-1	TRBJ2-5	TGCGCCAGCAGCTCGCCGGGACAGGGGCCTCAAGAGACCCAGTACTTC	CASSSPGQGPQETQYF
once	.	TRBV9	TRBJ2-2	TGTGCCAGCAGCGTACGGGGGAGCGGCACCGGGGAGCTGTTTTTT	CASSVRGSGTGELFF
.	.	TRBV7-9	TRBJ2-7	TGTGCCAGCAGTCCCTTAGGCGCGGTGGATTCCTACGAGCAGTACTTC	CASSPLGAVDSYEQYF
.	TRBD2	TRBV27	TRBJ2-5	TGTGCCAGCAGTCCGACCGGGACTAGCCCTCTATCGTCAGAGACCCAGTACTTC	CASSPTGTSPLSSETQYF
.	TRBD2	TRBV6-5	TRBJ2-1	TGTGCCAGCAGTCCCCTAGCGGGAGAAAACAATGAGCAGTTCTTC	CASSPLAGENNEQFF
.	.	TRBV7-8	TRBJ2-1	TGTGCCAGCAGCTCCCCAGCGGGCGATTCCTACAATGAGCAGTTCTTC	CASSSPAGDSYNEQFF
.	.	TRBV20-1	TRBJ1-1	TGCAGTGCTAGAGGGCGGATGAACACTGAAGCTTTCTTT	CSARGRMNTEAFF
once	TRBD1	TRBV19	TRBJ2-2	TGTGCCAGTCACCAGGACAGGGAAACGACCGGGGAGCTGTTTTTT	CASHQDRETTGELFF
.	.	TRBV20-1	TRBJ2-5	TGCAGTGCTGGCCGTACCCTGGGAGAGACCCAGTACTTC	CSAGRTLGETQYF
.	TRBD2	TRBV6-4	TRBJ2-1	TGTGCCAGCAGTGAATTAGCGGGAGGGCCCGGTGAGCAGTTCTTC	CASSELAGGPGEQFF
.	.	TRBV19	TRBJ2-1	TGTGCCAGTAGTATAGTGGGGGGAGGCAATGAGCAGTTCTTC	CASSIVGGGNEQFF
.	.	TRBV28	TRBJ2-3	TGTGCCAGCAGAGTCTGGCGGGACTCTAGCACAGATACGCAGTATTTT	CASRVWRDSSTDTQYF
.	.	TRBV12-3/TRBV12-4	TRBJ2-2	TGTGCCAGCAGTTTGATCCTCACCGGGGAGCTGTTTTTT	CASSLILTGELFF
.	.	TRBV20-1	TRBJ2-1	TGCAGTGCTCCTAGCATCTCGAGCTCCTACAATGAGCAGTTCTTC	CSAPSISSSYNEQFF
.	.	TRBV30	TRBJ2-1	TGTGCCGGGGGCGGCTACAATGAGCAGTTCTTC	CAGGGYNEQFF
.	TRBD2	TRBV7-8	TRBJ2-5	TGTGCCAGCAGCTTAGTTCCAGCGGGAACGCAAGAGACCCAGTACTTC	CASSLVPAGTQETQYF
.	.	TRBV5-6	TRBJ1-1	TGTGCCAGCAGCCAAGGGAGCCAGAACACTGAAGCTTTCTTT	CASSQGSQNTEAFF
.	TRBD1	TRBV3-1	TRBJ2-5	TGTGCCAGCAGCAGGGGGCAGGAGACCCAGTACTTC	CASSRGQETQYF
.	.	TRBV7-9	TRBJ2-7	TGTGCCAGCAGCTACTCACCGACGGCGGGCTCCTACGAGCAGTACTTC	CASSYSPTAGSYEQYF
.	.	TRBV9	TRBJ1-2	TGTGCCAGCAGCGGGGACGGCCCTGGCTACACCTTC	CASSGDGPGYTF
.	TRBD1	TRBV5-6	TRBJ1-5	TGTGCCAGCAGCCATACAGGGGATCAGCCCCAGCATTTT	CASSHTGDQPQHF
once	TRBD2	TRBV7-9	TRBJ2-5	TGTGCCAGCAGCCCAAGGTGGAGTAGCGGGAATGAAGAGACCCAGTACTTC	CASSPRWSSGNEETQYF
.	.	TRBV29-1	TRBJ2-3	TGCAGCGTTGAAGGAGGGGACCACACAGATACGCAGTATTTT	CSVEGGDHTDTQYF
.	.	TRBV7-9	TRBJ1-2	TGTGCCAGCAGCCCGCCGGGGGTCGCCTATGGCTACACCTTC	CASSPPGVAYGYTF
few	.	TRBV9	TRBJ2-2	TGTGCCAGCAGCGTAGATGGCACCGGGGAGCTGTTTTTT	CASSVDGTGELFF
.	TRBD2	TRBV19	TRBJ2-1	TGTGCCAGTAGTATGGTAGCGGGACTTCTCAATGAGCAGTTCTTC	CASSMVAGLLNEQFF
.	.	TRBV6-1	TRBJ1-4	TGTGCCAGCAGTGATAGTGCGGGGGGGGCAACTAATGAAAAACTGTTTTTT	CASSDSAGGATNEKLFF
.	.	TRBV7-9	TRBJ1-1	TGTGCCAGCAGCTTAGGCGGGTCCGCTGAAGCTTTCTTT	CASSLGGSAEAFF
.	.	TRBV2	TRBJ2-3	TGTGCCAGCAGTGAGGGGCTGACTGCTAGCACAGATACGCAGTATTTT	CASSEGLTASTDTQYF
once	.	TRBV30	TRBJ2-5	TGTGCCTGGAGCGGGGGGCGGGGAGAGACCCAGTACTTC	CAWSGGRGETQYF